The clone carrying this T cell receptor beta chain was observed many times. What it binds is unknown. Every donor gave approximately 10 milliliters of peripheral blood. Every sample gave at least 5.5 micrograms of total RNA when it was extracted. Then a second PCR, running about 6 to 12 cycles, was carried out with a sample-barcoded 5' primer and a J-beta primer mix. Each CDR3 protein is one row after TCRdb ran MiXCR on the 5' RACE reads. The sample contains hundreds of thousands of distinct CDR3 sequences, roughly 30% of which appear only once. This sample is drawn from a study of blood T cells in healthy people across ages. CDR1 is SGHTA, CDR2 FQGNSA, per germline. Trimming stripped 3 bases from V and 2 bases from J, with 13 bases between. CDR3 length: 15 residues. Study findings and constraints: Diversity figures derived from one million T cells were judged to underestimate the true value.

The sequence was obtained from a woman older than 75 in good health. The rearrangement links TRBV7-2 to TRBJ2-5, with D perhaps matching TRBD1 (6 bases). The sequencing input was blood. The CDR3 DNA reads TGTGCCAGCAGCTTGGCAGGACAGAATCAAGAGACCCAGTACTTC. As protein: CASSLAGQNQETQYF.